The 5 T cell receptor beta chains given below trace back to one sample, sequenced in a study of shared clonotypes between healthy human individuals (dated by TCRdb to 2020 to 2022). Library preparation used the immunoSEQ multiplex PCR assay. As stored in TCRdb, this immuneACCESS dataset retains in-frame rearrangements with V and J assigned. A fraction of the clones does not appear; measured against another copy, unresolved V genes explain less than half of the discrepancy, and the remainder lacks a known reason. The sample table shows some 2,500,000 clones, and 93% are seen once. The top ten clonotypes cover about 0.39% of the sample. Sequencing input: naive CD4+ T cells from PBMCs. Interpreted using the paper, the cell subset or site label stands for: CD45RA+ positively selected. The receptor set was obtained from a man between 18 and 29 years old in good health. Some clones in this sample may be carry-over from other donors' samples.

This clone was seen only once. This chain joins TRBV19 and TRBJ2-2; tentative D call: TRBD2 (7 bases). CDR3 size: 16 residues. V dropped 5 bases and J dropped 5 bases, with 18 bases sitting between them. From germline, CDR1 is LNHDA and CDR2 SQIVND (reference sequence). Written as DNA, the CDR3 is TGTGCCAGTAGTCTAGGGGGACTACCAGTTACCGGGGAGCTGTTTTTT. Amino acid sequence: CASSLGGLPVTGELFF.

The DNA for the CDR3 is TGTGCCAGCAGCTTAGCCCCTGTGGGGGGAGGGGGGACCCAGTACTTC. This sequence encodes CASSLAPVGGGGTQYF. The gene calls are TRBV7-3 and TRBJ2-5; TRBD2 is a possible D gene (7 bases). The CDR3 is 16 amino acids. CDR1 and CDR2 from the germline V gene are SGHTA and FQGTGA. Trimming took 2 bases from V and 7 from J, leaving 20 bases between them.

A remark on this clone: This sample also contains other DNA sequences that code for the same CDR3. The chain is built from TRBV28 and TRBJ1-3; no definite D call. V was cut by 3 bases and J by 4 bases, with 4 bases left in between. CDR3 length equals 12 residues. CDR1 is MDHEN and CDR2 is SYDVKM in the germline V gene. The CDR3 here is CASSFSGNTIYF. DNA of the CDR3: TGTGCCAGCAGTTTTTCGGGAAACACCATATATTTT. Combining the CDR3 with reference TRBV28 and TRBJ1-3 gives the whole variable domain DVKVTQSSRYLVKRTGEKVFLECVQDMDHENMFWYRQDPGLGLRLIYFSYDVKMKEKGDIPEGYSVSREKKERFSLILESASTNQTSMYLCASSFSGNTIYFGEGSWLTVV.

This clone was counted once. The chain carries TRBV7-3 and TRBJ1-2; no firm D call. The CDR3 sequence is 16 residues long. Trimming removed 2 bases from V and 5 bases from J, with 18 bases in between. Germline V gene sequence: CDR1 SGHTA, CDR2 FQGTGA. CDR3 amino acids: CASSLASGSQLYGYTF. DNA of the CDR3: TGTGCCAGCAGCTTAGCGTCAGGAAGCCAGCTTTATGGCTACACCTTC.

This chain links TRBV9 with TRBJ1-4; TRBD1 matches at 7 bases. From germline, CDR1 is SGDLS and CDR2 YYNGEE. The junction had 10 bases not matched to a gene; V was cut back by 2 bases and J by 6 bases. This CDR3 is 16 amino acids long. The CDR3 DNA is TGTGCCAGCAGCGTGGGCAGGGGGACAGCGCATGAAAAACTGTTTTTT. Protein: CASSVGRGTAHEKLFF.